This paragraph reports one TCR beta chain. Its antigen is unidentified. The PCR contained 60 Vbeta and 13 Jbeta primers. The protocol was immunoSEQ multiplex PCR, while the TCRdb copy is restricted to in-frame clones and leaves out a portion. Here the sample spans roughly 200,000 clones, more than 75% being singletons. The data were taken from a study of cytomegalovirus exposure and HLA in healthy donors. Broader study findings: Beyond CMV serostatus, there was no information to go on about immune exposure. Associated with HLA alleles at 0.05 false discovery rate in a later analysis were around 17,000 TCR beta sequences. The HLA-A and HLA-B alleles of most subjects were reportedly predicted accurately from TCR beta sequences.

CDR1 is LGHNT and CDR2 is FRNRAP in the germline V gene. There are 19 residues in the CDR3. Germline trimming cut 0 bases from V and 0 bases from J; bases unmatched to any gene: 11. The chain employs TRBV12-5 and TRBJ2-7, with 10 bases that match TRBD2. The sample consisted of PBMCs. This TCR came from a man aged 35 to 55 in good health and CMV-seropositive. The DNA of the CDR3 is TGTGCTAGTGGTTTGGTATCGGGGACTAGCGTCTTCAACTCCTACGAGCAGTACTTC. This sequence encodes CASGLVSGTSVFNSYEQYF.